The 6 T cell receptor beta chains reported below all come from one sample, sequenced in a study of identical twins. TCRdb recomputed calls from the 5' RACE reads with MiXCR, one row per CDR3 protein. The sample contains fewer than 800,000 distinct CDR3 sequences, roughly 6.6% of which appear only once. These data also formed part of another study, on yellow fever vaccine responses in identical twins.

The specimen was PBMCs. These TCRs come from a woman younger than 30 in good health.

For the CDR3, the DNA is TGTGCCAGCAGAATAGGGACAGGGGGGAGCAATGAGCAGTTCTTC. It translates to CASRIGTGGSNEQFF. This chain uses TRBV12-3 or TRBV12-4 with TRBJ2-1; 11 nucleotides match TRBD1. The length of the CDR3 is 15 residues. J was trimmed by 6 bases and V by 6 bases; bases with no gene match: 7.

This clonotype was observed many times. The chain combines TRBV29-1 with TRBJ2-7; 8 positions match TRBD1. This CDR3 has 13 residues. Germline loops: CDR1 SQVTM, CDR2 ANQGSEA. Germline trimming cut 7 bases from V and 1 base from J; bases unmatched to any gene: 6. CDR3 loop: CSAVRQGSYEQYF. Written as DNA, the CDR3 is TGCAGCGCCGTCCGACAGGGGTCCTACGAGCAGTACTTC.

J is TRBJ1-5 and V is TRBV12-3 or TRBV12-4; no clear D. The CDR3 spans 11 residues. Trimming stripped 2 bases from V and 8 bases from J, with 4 bases between. CDR3 residues: CASSLREPQHF. Here the CDR3 DNA reads TGTGCCAGCAGTTTAAGAGAGCCCCAGCATTTT.

The rearrangement links TRBV7-8 to TRBJ2-7; D is possibly TRBD2 (5 bases). This CDR3 comprises 18 residues. V was shortened by 3 bases and J by 1 base, with 22 bases between the two germline ends. Germline CDR1 SGHVS, CDR2 FQNEAQ. CDR3 amino acids: CASSFGVESRVQSYEQYF. The CDR3 DNA reads as TGTGCCAGCAGCTTTGGGGTAGAGTCGCGGGTCCAATCCTACGAGCAGTACTTC.

The table lists this clonotype with many counts. The CDR3 is CATSREGATNNEQFF. The CDR3 DNA sequence: TGTGCCACCAGCAGAGAGGGGGCAACTAACAATGAGCAGTTCTTC. V gene TRBV15 combines with J gene TRBJ2-1; D may be TRBD1 (6 bases). Germline CDR1 and CDR2: LNHNV and YYDKDF (reference sequence). This CDR3 region has 15 residues. V was pared by 0 bases and J by 5 bases, with 11 bases between.

In DNA form, the CDR3 reads TGTGCCAGCAGTGGAGAAGCGGGAGGGTCCTACAATGAGCAGTTCTTC. It translates to CASSGEAGGSYNEQFF. The chain links TRBV2 to TRBJ2-1; 10 nucleotides line up with TRBD2. V lost 4 bases to trimming and J lost 1 base; unmatched junction nucleotides: 4. Per germline, CDR1 SNHLY and CDR2 FYNNEI. The CDR3 consists of 16 residues. Supplemented by reference TRBV2 and TRBJ2-1, the full variable domain reads EPEVTQTPSHQVTQMGQEVILRCVPISNHLYFYWYRQILGQKVEFLVSFYNNEISEKSEIFDDQFSVERPDGSNFTLKIRSTKLEDSAMYFCASSGEAGGSYNEQFFGPGTRLTVL.